The clone carrying this T cell receptor (beta chain) was observed a handful of times. Its target is not known. The sample originates from a study of PD-1 blockade in classical Hodgkin lymphoma. Study-level findings and limits: Repertoire difference causes, possibly disease activity or prior therapy, remain undefined.

Germline-derived CDR1 and CDR2 are SGHAT and FQDESV (reference sequence). Trimming shortened V by 2 bases and J by 3 bases, and 11 bases separated the two germline ends. There are 16 residues in the CDR3. The table came from immunoSEQ multiplex PCR; TCRdb's copy has only in-frame clones and leaves some out. The sample holds approximately 11,000 clones, 70% to 75% seen once. Indicated time point: cycle 4 day 1 (C4D1), after around six weeks of nivolumab. Every one of the patients relapsed after autologous stem cell transplantation (brentuximab vedotin exposure was variable). CD4+ T cells were purified from thawed PBMCs by negative selection. The patients, who had relapsed/refractory classical Hodgkin lymphoma, achieved best responses of complete response, partial response or progressive disease.

The chain recombines TRBV11-1 with TRBJ1-6, with D possibly matching TRBD1 (6 bases). The specimen comprised CD4+ T cells from blood, sampled before the fourth cycle of nivolumab. This sequence was found in a human donor with classical Hodgkin lymphoma. CDR3 bases: TGTGCCAGCAGCTTAATCCCGGACAGCTATAATTCACCCCTCCACTTT. Encoded protein: CASSLIPDSYNSPLHF.